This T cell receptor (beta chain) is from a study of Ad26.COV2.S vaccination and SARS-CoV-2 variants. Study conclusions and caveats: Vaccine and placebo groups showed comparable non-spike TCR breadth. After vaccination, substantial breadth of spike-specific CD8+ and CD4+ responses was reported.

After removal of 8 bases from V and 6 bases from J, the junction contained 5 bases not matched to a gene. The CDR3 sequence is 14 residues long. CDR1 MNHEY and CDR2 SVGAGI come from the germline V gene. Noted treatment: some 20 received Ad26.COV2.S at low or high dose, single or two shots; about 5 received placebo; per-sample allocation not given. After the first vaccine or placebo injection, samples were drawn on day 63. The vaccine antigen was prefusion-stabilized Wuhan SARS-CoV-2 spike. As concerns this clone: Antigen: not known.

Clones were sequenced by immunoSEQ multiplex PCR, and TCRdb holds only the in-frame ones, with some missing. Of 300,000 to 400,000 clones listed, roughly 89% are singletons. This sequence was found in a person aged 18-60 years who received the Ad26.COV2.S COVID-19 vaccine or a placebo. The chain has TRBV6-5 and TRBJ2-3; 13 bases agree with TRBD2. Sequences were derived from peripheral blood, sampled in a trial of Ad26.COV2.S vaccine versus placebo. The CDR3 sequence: CASWTSGRHDTQYF. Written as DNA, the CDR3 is TGTGCCAGCTGGACTAGCGGGAGACATGATACGCAGTATTTT.